This T cell receptor (beta chain) was recorded in a study of T cell repertoires in aging, cancer and after chemotherapy. About the study: Six age groups, ranging from 30 or younger to 70 or older, included the donors. Regarding the study as a whole: Median generation probability rose over the chemotherapy interval in each cancer cohort, suggesting rebound thymic output. Loss of evenness, beyond lost richness, contributed to age-related TCR diversity decline in cancer patients. Untreated cancer patients had significantly lower blood TCR diversity than age-matched healthy donors.

TCR beta rearrangements were amplified from peripheral blood genomic DNA. CDR3 length: 14 amino acids. J gave up 1 base and V 4 bases, and 4 bases lay outside the gene matches. The V gene's germline CDR1 is MNHNS and CDR2 SASEGT. TRB rearrangements spanning V, D and J were amplified using mixed TRB-A/B primers. TCRdb re-called the multiplex PCR reads with MiXCR, one entry per CDR3 protein. The data contain more than 7,000 distinct CDR3 sequences, roughly a third of them seen just once; the ten biggest clones take up over 3%. This clonotype was detected only a few times. Its antigen is undetermined. The origin of this receptor is a human donor in good health. The sequencing input was blood. The chain uses TRBV6-1 and TRBJ2-7, with 7 bases matching TRBD1. The CDR3 loop reads CASSGRGQSYEQYF. In DNA, the CDR3 is TGTGCCAGCAGTGGACGGGGACAGTCCTACGAGCAGTACTTC.